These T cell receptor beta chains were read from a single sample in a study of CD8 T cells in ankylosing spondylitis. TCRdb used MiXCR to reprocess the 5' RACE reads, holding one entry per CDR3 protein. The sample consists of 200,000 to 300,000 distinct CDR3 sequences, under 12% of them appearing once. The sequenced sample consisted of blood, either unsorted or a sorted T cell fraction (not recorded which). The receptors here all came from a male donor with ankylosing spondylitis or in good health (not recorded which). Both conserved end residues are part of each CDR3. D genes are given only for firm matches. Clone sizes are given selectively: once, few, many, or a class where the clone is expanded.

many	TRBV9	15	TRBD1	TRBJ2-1	CASSPHRGWYNEQFF	TGTGCCAGCAGCCCCCACAGGGGGTGGTACAATGAGCAGTTCTTC
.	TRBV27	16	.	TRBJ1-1	CASSSGAPITNTEAFF	TGTGCCAGCAGTTCGGGGGCCCCGATTACGAACACTGAAGCTTTCTTT
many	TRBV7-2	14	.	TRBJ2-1	CASSFSNAALEQFF	TGTGCCAGCAGCTTCTCAAACGCCGCGCTTGAGCAGTTCTTC
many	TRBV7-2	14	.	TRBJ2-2	CASSLRPNTGELFF	TGTGCCAGCAGCTTACGACCGAACACCGGGGAGCTGTTTTTT
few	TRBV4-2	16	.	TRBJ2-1	CASSQESGSSYNEQFF	TGTGCCAGCAGCCAAGAGTCCGGAAGCTCCTACAATGAGCAGTTCTTC
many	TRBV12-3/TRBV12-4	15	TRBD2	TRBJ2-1	CASTPLAGTYNEQFF	TGTGCCAGCACACCACTAGCGGGAACCTACAATGAGCAGTTCTTC
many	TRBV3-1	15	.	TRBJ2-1	CASSQGLVSYNEQFF	TGTGCCAGCAGCCAAGGGCTGGTCTCCTACAATGAGCAGTTCTTC
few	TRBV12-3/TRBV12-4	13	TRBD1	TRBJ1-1	CASSFRQGFEAFF	TGTGCCAGCAGTTTTAGACAGGGATTTGAAGCTTTCTTT
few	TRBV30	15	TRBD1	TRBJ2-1	CAWSLGTGGIDEQFF	TGTGCCTGGAGTCTAGGGACAGGGGGAATCGATGAGCAGTTCTTC
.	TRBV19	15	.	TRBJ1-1	CASSRGAGANTEAFF	TGTGCCAGTAGTCGAGGGGCAGGGGCCAACACTGAAGCTTTCTTT
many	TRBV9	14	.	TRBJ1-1	CASSAGPLNTEAFF	TGTGCCAGCAGCGCCGGGCCTTTGAACACTGAAGCTTTCTTT
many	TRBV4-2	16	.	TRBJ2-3	CASSQVGSEGADTQYF	TGTGCCAGCAGCCAAGTAGGTAGCGAGGGCGCAGATACGCAGTATTTT
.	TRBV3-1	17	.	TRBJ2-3	CASTQAAVAPERDTQYF	TGTGCCTCCACCCAAGCTGCGGTCGCCCCCGAACGAGATACGCAGTATTTT
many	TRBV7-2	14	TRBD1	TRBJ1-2	CASSPAGTGHGYTF	TGTGCCAGCAGCCCCGCCGGGACAGGACACGGCTACACCTTC
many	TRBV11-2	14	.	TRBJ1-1	CASSLGSVNTEAFF	TGTGCCAGCAGCTTAGGGTCGGTGAACACTGAAGCTTTCTTT
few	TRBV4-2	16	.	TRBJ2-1	CASSHPPPGGRDEQFF	TGTGCCAGCAGCCACCCTCCACCCGGGGGAAGGGATGAGCAGTTCTTC
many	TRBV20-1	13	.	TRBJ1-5	CSARGTGNQPQHF	TGCAGTGCTAGAGGCACAGGGAATCAGCCCCAGCATTTT
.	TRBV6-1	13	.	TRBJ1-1	CATRGSINTEAFF	TGTGCCACCCGGGGCAGTATTAACACTGAAGCTTTCTTT
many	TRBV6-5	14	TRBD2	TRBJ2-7	CASSSLGSGSEQYF	TGTGCCAGCAGTTCCCTTGGTAGCGGGAGTGAGCAGTACTTC
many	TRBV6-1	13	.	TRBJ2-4	CASTPGAKNIQYF	TGTGCCAGCACCCCGGGGGCCAAAAACATTCAGTACTTC
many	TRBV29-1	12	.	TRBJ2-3	CSVDPSTDTQYF	TGCAGCGTTGATCCTAGCACAGATACGCAGTATTTT
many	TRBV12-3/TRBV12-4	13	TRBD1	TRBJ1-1	CASKGTGGTEAFF	TGTGCCAGCAAAGGGACAGGGGGCACTGAAGCTTTCTTT
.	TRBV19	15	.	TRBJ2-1	CVSSDHASSYNEQFF	TGTGTCAGTAGTGACCACGCAAGCTCCTACAATGAGCAGTTCTTC
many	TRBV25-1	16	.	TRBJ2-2	CASSEVGREATGELFF	TGTGCCAGCAGTGAAGTAGGCAGGGAGGCCACCGGGGAGCTGTTTTTT
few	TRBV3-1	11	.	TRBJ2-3	CASSQSKTQYF	TGTGCCAGCAGCCAAAGTAAAACGCAGTATTTT
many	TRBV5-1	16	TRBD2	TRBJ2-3	CASSPGLAGITDTQYF	TGCGCCAGCAGCCCCGGACTAGCGGGGATCACAGATACGCAGTATTTT
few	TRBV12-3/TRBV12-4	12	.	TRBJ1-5	CASSSSPAPQHF	TGTGCCAGCAGTTCTTCTCCGGCGCCCCAGCATTTT
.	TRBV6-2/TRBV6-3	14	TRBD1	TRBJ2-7	CASGPGQGAREQYF	TGTGCCAGCGGCCCGGGACAGGGGGCGAGGGAGCAGTACTTC
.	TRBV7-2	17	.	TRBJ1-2	CASSSPPGASRVDGYTF	TGTGCCAGCAGCTCCCCTCCGGGGGCGTCTAGGGTAGATGGCTACACCTTC
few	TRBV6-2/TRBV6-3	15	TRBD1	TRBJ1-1	CASSYKGTVNTEAFF	TGTGCCAGCAGTTACAAGGGGACAGTTAACACTGAAGCTTTCTTT
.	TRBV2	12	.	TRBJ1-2	CASSVSGDGYTF	TGTGCCAGCAGTGTCTCAGGGGATGGCTACACCTTC
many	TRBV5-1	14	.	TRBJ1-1	CASSLGGQGTEAFF	TGCGCCAGCAGCTTGGGGGGGCAGGGGACTGAAGCTTTCTTT